This entry lists 27 T cell receptor beta chains sequenced from one sample in a study of blood T cell repertoires in COVID-19. Profiled with immunoSEQ multiplex PCR; TCRdb holds only in-frame clones, not every one. Here the sample spans a few hundred thousand clones, approximately 84% being singletons. The sequenced material came from peripheral blood. Receptors were obtained from a man aged 45 to 65 with acute or convalescent COVID-19.

In its sample, this clone was seen once. The V and J genes are TRBV5-1 and TRBJ1-1; D might be TRBD1 (5 bases). V lost 0 bases and J lost 4, with 10 bases in between. Germline loops: CDR1 SGHRS, CDR2 YFSETQ. The CDR3 sequence is 14 residues long. CDR3: CASSLEGQTTEAFF. The CDR3 DNA reads TGCGCCAGCAGCTTGGAAGGACAAACCACTGAAGCTTTCTTT.

CDR3 DNA sequence: TGTGCCAGCAGCCCACGGGACACCGAGGCAGAAAAACTGTTTTTT. This codes for CASSPRDTEAEKLFF. This chain links TRBV7-8 with TRBJ1-4, with D maybe TRBD1 (6 bases). Trimming removed 5 bases from V and 8 bases from J, with 18 bases in between. The CDR3 sequence is 15 residues long. Germline V gene sequence: CDR1 SGHVS, CDR2 FQNEAQ.

As concerns this clone: Germline is not matched at one junction end, which may reflect a read error. V usage is TRBV27 and J usage is TRBJ2-2; 10 bases agree with TRBD1. The CDR3 spans 16 residues. CDR1 is MNHEY, CDR2 SMNVEV, per germline (reference sequence). The CDR3 DNA follows: TGTGCCAGCAGGCTTCCGGGACAGGGGAACGCCGGGGAGCTGTTTTTT. It is translated as CASRLPGQGNAGELFF.

V and J are TRBV24-1 and TRBJ2-2, with TRBD2 matching 8 bases. After removal of 3 bases from V and 0 bases from J, the junction contained 2 bases not matched to a gene. CDR3 size: 16 residues. CDR1 and CDR2 (germline): KGHDR, SFDVKD. The CDR3 nucleotides read TGTGCCACCAGTGATCGGGGGGGTGCGAACACCGGGGAGCTGTTTTTT. Its translation is CATSDRGGANTGELFF.

The rearrangement links TRBV18 to TRBJ2-2; the D gene is possibly TRBD2 (5 bases). V was clipped by 3 bases and J by 3 bases, with 14 bases between them. The CDR3 is made up of 16 amino acids. CDR1 and CDR2 from the germline V gene are KGHSH and LQKENI. In DNA, the CDR3 is TGTGCCAGCTCACCGAGGGCAAGCACCGACACCGGGGAGCTGTTTTTT. The encoded protein is CASSPRASTDTGELFF.

The chain is built from TRBV5-4 and TRBJ2-7; 9 nucleotides line up with TRBD1. This CDR3 spans 14 amino acids. Trimming cost V 3 bases and J 3 bases; bases outside gene matches: 4. Germline V gene sequence: CDR1 SGHNT, CDR2 YYREEE (reference sequence). The CDR3 nucleotides are TGTGCCAGCAGCTCGGGGGACAGGGTCTACGAGCAGTACTTC. It encodes CASSSGDRVYEQYF. The complete variable domain, with remaining parts taken from reference TRBV5-4 and TRBJ2-7, reads ETGVTQSPTHLIKTRGQQVTLRCSSQSGHNTVSWYQQALGQGPQFIFQYYREEENGRGNFPPRFSGLQFPNYSSELNVNALELDDSALYLCASSSGDRVYEQYFGPGTRLTVT.

The chain couples TRBV6-1 to TRBJ2-3, with TRBD1 as a possible D gene (5 bases). The CDR3 totals 17 residues. The V end lost 0 bases, the J end lost 2 bases, and 15 bases lay between the germline ends. CDR1 is MNHNS, CDR2 SASEGT, per germline. The CDR3 sequence: CASSEARQFPHTDTQYF. The CDR3 nucleotides are TGTGCCAGCAGTGAAGCCCGACAGTTTCCCCACACAGATACGCAGTATTTT.

This rearrangement joins TRBV6-5 to TRBJ1-1; tentatively, D is TRBD1 (6 bases). Looked up from germline, CDR1 is MNHEY and CDR2 is SVGAGI. The CDR3 consists of 13 residues. Trimming pared 5 bases from V and 4 bases from J, leaving 11 bases between. CDR3 protein: CASSRTVGTEAFF. Here the CDR3 DNA reads TGTGCCAGCAGTCGGACAGTAGGCACTGAAGCTTTCTTT.

In its sample, this clone was seen once. The chain uses TRBV6-4 and TRBJ2-1, with 12 bases that match TRBD2. The germline CDR1 and CDR2 sequences are MRHNA and SNTAGT. The CDR3 is 20 amino acids. V lost 3 bases to trimming and J lost 12 bases; unmatched junction nucleotides: 24. The CDR3 DNA reads as TGTGCCAGCAGTGAAGGTGGTTCCGCTAGCGGGGGGGGATTGTCCTGGAGGCAGTTCTTC. Amino acid sequence: CASSEGGSASGGGLSWRQFF.

The gene calls are TRBV6-5 and TRBJ1-6, with TRBD1 matching over 11 bases. V trimming: 0 bases; J trimming: 8 bases; junction bases outside the gene matches: 3. Germline CDR1 MNHEY, CDR2 SVGAGI. This CDR3 has 16 amino acids. As DNA, the CDR3 is TGTGCCAGCAGTTACTCCTGGACAGGGGGCGATTCACCCCTCCACTTT. It codes for CASSYSWTGGDSPLHF.

This chain joins TRBV29-1 and TRBJ1-4; 7 nucleotides align to TRBD1. The CDR3 consists of 13 residues. V shed 3 bases and J 7 bases; nucleotides not matched to a gene: 5. The germline V gene encodes CDR1 SQVTM and CDR2 ANQGSEA. CDR3 residues: CSVETGSREKLFF. The CDR3 DNA reads TGCAGCGTTGAGACAGGGAGTCGTGAAAAACTGTTTTTT.

The gene calls are TRBV19 and TRBJ2-5; 7 bases map to TRBD1. The CDR3 extends over 13 amino acids. Germline V gives CDR1 LNHDA, CDR2 SQIVND (reference sequence). V shed 8 bases, J shed 4 bases, and the junction held 7 bases outside the gene matches. In DNA, the CDR3 is TGTGCCAGTGCCGTCAGGGGGACAGAGACCCAGTACTTC. As protein: CASAVRGTETQYF.

The CDR3: CASSAEIQGKGTEAFF. The CDR3 nucleotides are TGTGCCAGCAGTGCTGAAATACAGGGAAAGGGCACTGAAGCTTTCTTT. The chain has TRBV6-2 or TRBV6-3 and TRBJ1-1, with TRBD1 as a possible D gene (6 bases). Looked up from germline, CDR1 is MNHEY and CDR2 is SVGEGT. The CDR3 covers 16 residues. Trimming left V 5 bases short and J 4 bases short, with 20 bases between.

The chain combines TRBV18 with TRBJ1-1; D gene uncertain. The CDR3 spans 16 residues. The ends were cut back, 2 bases at V and 1 base at J, with 14 bases in the middle. The germline CDR1 and CDR2 sequences are KGHSH and LQKENI. The CDR3 here is CASSPGLRRGNTEAFF. The CDR3 nucleotides are TGTGCCAGCTCACCAGGACTGAGGAGAGGGAACACTGAAGCTTTCTTT. The full variable domain, completed using reference TRBV18 and TRBJ1-1, is NAGVMQNPRHLVRRRGQEARLRCSPMKGHSHVYWYRQLPEEGLKFMVYLQKENIIDESGMPKERFSAEFPKEGPSILRIQQVVRGDSAAYFCASSPGLRRGNTEAFFGQGTRLTVV.

The rearrangement joins TRBV6-5 to TRBJ2-7; no clear D gene. Germline V lookup: CDR1 MNHEY, CDR2 SVGAGI. The CDR3 spans 16 residues. The V end was cut by 0 bases, the J end by 3 bases, with 15 bases between. The CDR3 region has the DNA TGTGCCAGCAGTTACTCTACCCAGAAAGTCAACTACGAGCAGTACTTC. As protein: CASSYSTQKVNYEQYF.

CDR3 nucleotide sequence: TGTGCCAGCTCGCACCGGGACTACAGGAACACCGGGGAGCTGTTTTTT. Protein sequence: CASSHRDYRNTGELFF. This rearrangement joins TRBV18 to TRBJ2-2; 7 nucleotides agree with TRBD2. The CDR3 consists of 16 residues. CDR1 and CDR2 from the germline V gene are KGHSH and LQKENI. The V segment lost 6 bases and the J segment 1 base; nucleotides outside the gene matches: 8. The variable domain in full, with the rest retrieved from reference TRBV18 and TRBJ2-2, is NAGVMQNPRHLVRRRGQEARLRCSPMKGHSHVYWYRQLPEEGLKFMVYLQKENIIDESGMPKERFSAEFPKEGPSILRIQQVVRGDSAAYFCASSHRDYRNTGELFFGEGSRLTVL.

The CDR3 nucleotides read TGTGCCAGCAGCCGGCGAGGGACAGGGGGCGGCCCGAACACCGGGGAGCTGTTTTTT. Protein: CASSRRGTGGGPNTGELFF. The chain has TRBV7-6 and TRBJ2-2, with TRBD1 matching 12 bases. Germline V gene data show CDR1 as SGHVS and CDR2 as FNYEAQ. Losses at the gene ends were 5 bases for V and 0 bases for J; bases not matched to a gene: 10. This CDR3 contains 19 residues.

This sequence joins TRBV19 and TRBJ2-2; TRBD1 agrees at 8 bases. The CDR3 consists of 16 residues. V lost 7 bases and J lost 4; bases outside the gene matches: 11. Germline CDR1 reads LNHDA; CDR2 reads SQIVND (reference sequence). CDR3 coding DNA: TGTGCCAGTACTCCCAAACGACAGGGGTTCACCGGGGAGCTGTTTTTT. It encodes CASTPKRQGFTGELFF.

V and J are TRBV19 and TRBJ1-2, with D perhaps matching TRBD1 (5 bases). Trimming left V 2 bases short and J 2 bases short, with 6 bases between. Germline V CDR1 and CDR2: LNHDA, SQIVND (reference sequence). The length of the CDR3 is 13 residues. In nucleotides, the CDR3 is TGTGCCAGTAGTATAACAGGAAACTATGGCTACACCTTC. Translated: CASSITGNYGYTF.

The gene calls are TRBV27 and TRBJ2-7; weak D call: TRBD1 (5 bases). Germline V gene sequence: CDR1 MNHEY, CDR2 SMNVEV (reference sequence). Trimming removed 4 bases at V and 5 bases at J, with 18 bases between. The CDR3 has 15 residues. The CDR3 DNA reads TGTGCCAGCAGTTCGACACCAAGGACAATCCACGAGCAGTACTTC. This sequence encodes CASSSTPRTIHEQYF.

The genes are TRBV2 and TRBJ2-7; possibly TRBD2 for D (5 bases). The CDR3 runs to 14 residues. Germline V gene sequence: CDR1 SNHLY, CDR2 FYNNEI. The V end was cut by 6 bases, the J end by 4 bases, with 16 bases between. DNA of the CDR3: TGTGCCAGCAGAAACCCCGGGATAACTTACGAGCAGTACTTC. Encoded protein: CASRNPGITYEQYF.

This sequence joins TRBV6-6 and TRBJ1-5; TRBD1 might be the D (6 bases). CDR3 size: 14 residues. The V end lost 2 bases, the J end lost 6 bases, and 11 bases lay between the germline ends. Germline assignment: CDR1 MNHNY and CDR2 SVGAGI (reference sequence). The DNA for the CDR3 is TGTGCCAGCAGTTACACAGGGAGGGGTCAGCCCCAGCATTTT. Translating gives CASSYTGRGQPQHF.

This chain joins TRBV7-9 and TRBJ1-1; TRBD1 might be the D (6 bases). Trimming took off 5 bases at V and 0 bases at J, with 16 bases between the two ends. The CDR3 has 16 amino acids. Per germline, CDR1 SEHNR and CDR2 FQNEAQ (reference sequence). DNA of the CDR3: TGTGCCAGCAGCGGCCGACAGGTACGAGTGAACACTGAAGCTTTCTTT. This codes for CASSGRQVRVNTEAFF.

J is TRBJ1-4 and V is TRBV11-1; D possibly corresponds to TRBD1 (6 bases). The CDR3 loop spans 14 amino acids. Germline lookup yields CDR1 SGHAT and CDR2 FQDESV (reference sequence). The V end was cut by 5 bases, the J end by 8 bases, with 15 bases between. The CDR3 DNA is TGTGCCAGCAGCCCGGGGGGGCTTGGAGAAAAACTGTTTTTT. Amino acid sequence: CASSPGGLGEKLFF.

The rearrangement links TRBV6-5 to TRBJ2-5; the D gene is possibly TRBD2 (5 bases). This CDR3 has 15 residues. The V gene's germline CDR1 is MNHEY and CDR2 SVGAGI. V was clipped by 0 bases and J by 4 bases, with 12 bases between them. The CDR3: CASSYSAGPRETQYF. The CDR3 DNA sequence: TGTGCCAGCAGTTACTCCGCGGGTCCCAGAGAGACCCAGTACTTC.

The V and J genes are TRBV2 and TRBJ1-2; tentative D call: TRBD1 (5 bases). V lost 7 bases, J lost 3 bases, and 12 bases lay in between. Germline V gives CDR1 SNHLY, CDR2 FYNNEI. This CDR3 is 13 amino acids long. CDR3: CASIGGGDYGYTF. CDR3 sequence (DNA): TGTGCCAGCATCGGGGGAGGGGACTATGGCTACACCTTC.

This clone was counted between two and nine times. The chain carries TRBV5-4 and TRBJ2-3; 7 bases align to TRBD1. The V gene's germline CDR1 is SGHNT and CDR2 YYREEE (reference sequence). The trim removed 4 bases at V and 2 bases at J, leaving 4 bases unmatched. The CDR3 loop spans 14 amino acids. The chain's CDR3 is CASSRGQPTDTQYF. In DNA form, the CDR3 reads TGTGCCAGCAGCCGGGGACAGCCCACAGATACGCAGTATTTT.